This T cell receptor beta chain was recovered during a study of chemoradiotherapy in HPV16-positive cancers. Study-wide results and limits: In HPV16-positive patients, HPV-responsive T-cell expansion tracked better recurrence-free survival. During treatment, candidate HPV-specific clones and E7-related motifs expanded in tumor.

About this clone: The antigen remains unidentified.

Per germline, CDR1 SGHTA and CDR2 FQGNSA. The CDR3 covers 15 residues. Trimming pared 1 base from V and 7 bases from J, leaving 11 bases between. The assay was immunoSEQ multiplex PCR, and TCRdb's table has in-frame clones only and misses some. The top ten clones hold around 0.94% of a sample with about 12,000 clones, more than 60% of them seen once. V gene TRBV7-2 combines with J gene TRBJ1-6; D call uncertain. This receptor was taken from a human donor with HPV-associated anogenital cancer. Sample acquisition took place from a patient who underwent chemoradiotherapy. The CDR3 here is CASSLVIGPNSPLHF. Written as DNA, the CDR3 is TGTGCCAGCAGCTTAGTAATAGGGCCGAATTCACCCCTCCACTTT.